A single sample gave rise to the 8 T cell receptor beta chains below, sequenced in a study of blood T cell repertoires in COVID-19. Clones were sequenced by immunoSEQ multiplex PCR, and TCRdb holds only the in-frame ones, with some missing. The sample includes over 55,000 clones, approximately 86% seen only once; the top ten take about 7%. Sequenced sample: peripheral blood. These receptors originate from a human donor with active COVID-19. The donor label of this sample is uncertain.

The V and J genes are TRBV7-8 and TRBJ2-3, with D possibly TRBD2 on 6 matching bases. CDR3 length: 16 amino acids. From germline, CDR1 is SGHVS and CDR2 FQNEAQ. The V and J ends lost 4 bases and 4 bases respectively, with 18 bases between them. The CDR3 sequence: CASSSRETGDPDTQYF. The CDR3 nucleotides read TGTGCCAGCAGCTCTAGAGAAACGGGAGACCCAGATACGCAGTATTTT.

This clone came up once. This rearrangement joins TRBV19 to TRBJ2-7, with 9 bases identical to TRBD1. V was pared by 4 bases and J by 2 bases, with 6 bases of the junction left unmatched. The CDR3 runs 15 residues. Germline V CDR1 and CDR2: LNHDA, SQIVND (reference sequence). The CDR3 loop is CASSTPGQGTYEQYF. CDR3 sequence (DNA): TGTGCCAGTAGTACCCCGGGACAGGGAACCTACGAGCAGTACTTC.

This chain links TRBV7-3 with TRBJ2-2; D is unclear. V gave up 2 bases and J gave up 7 bases, with 8 bases separating them. Germline CDR1 and CDR2: SGHTA and FQGTGA. This CDR3 region has 13 residues. CDR3 sequence reads: CASSLEARGELFF. The CDR3 bases are TGTGCCAGCAGCTTAGAAGCTCGCGGGGAGCTGTTTTTT.

The V and J genes are TRBV29-1 and TRBJ1-1, with 8 bases matching TRBD1. The germline CDR1 and CDR2 sequences are SQVTM and ANQGSEA. Losses at the gene ends were 5 bases for V and 5 bases for J; bases not matched to a gene: 7. The CDR3 is 13 amino acids. The CDR3 DNA sequence: TGCAGCGTTCGGACAGGGTTCCAAACTGAAGCTTTCTTT. Translation gives CSVRTGFQTEAFF. Drawing the rest from reference TRBV29-1 and TRBJ1-1, the complete variable domain is SAVISQKPSRDICQRGTSLTIQCQVDSQVTMMFWYRQQPGQSLTLIATANQGSEATYESGFVIDKFPISRPNLTFSTLTVSNMSPEDSSIYLCSVRTGFQTEAFFGQGTRLTVV.

Only a few counts were recorded for this clone. The J gene is TRBJ1-3, the V gene TRBV19; possible D gene TRBD1, 5 bases. In germline, CDR1 is LNHDA, CDR2 SQIVND (reference sequence). The CDR3 is 16 amino acids. Trimming took off 5 bases at V and 4 bases at J, with 18 bases between the two ends. As DNA, the CDR3 is TGTGCCAGTAGTGTACAGGTACGGGCTGGAGGAAACACCATATATTTT. Translation gives CASSVQVRAGGNTIYF.

This clone was seen a single time. The chain is built from TRBV5-1 and TRBJ2-3; D is ambiguous. V gave up 2 bases and J gave up 0 bases, with 19 bases separating them. The length of the CDR3 is 18 residues. The germline CDR1 and CDR2 sequences are SGHRS and YFSETQ. This chain's CDR3 is CASSFSRAAQVSTDTQYF. The CDR3 nucleotides are TGCGCCAGCAGCTTCTCTCGAGCCGCCCAAGTTAGCACAGATACGCAGTATTTT.

J is TRBJ2-3 and V is TRBV5-1; D call uncertain. Trimming stripped 1 base from V and 2 bases from J, with 8 bases between. The CDR3 loop spans 14 amino acids. Germline V gene data show CDR1 as SGHRS and CDR2 as YFSETQ. CDR3 region: CASSLNQYTDTQYF. CDR3 nucleotides: TGCGCCAGCAGCTTGAATCAGTACACAGATACGCAGTATTTT. The variable domain in full, with the rest retrieved from reference TRBV5-1 and TRBJ2-3, is KAGVTQTPRYLIKTRGQQVTLSCSPISGHRSVSWYQQTPGQGLQFLFEYFSETQRNKGNFPGRFSGRQFSNSRSEMNVSTLELGDSALYLCASSLNQYTDTQYFGPGTRLTVL.

The chain has TRBV2 and TRBJ2-7; D gene unclear. The V gene lost 7 bases and the J gene lost 4 bases, with 11 bases spanning the gap. Germline CDR1 is SNHLY and CDR2 is FYNNEI. The CDR3 has 12 residues. The CDR3 loop reads CASTQSQYEQYF. DNA of the CDR3: TGTGCCAGCACGCAGTCGCAATACGAGCAGTACTTC. The complete variable domain, with remaining parts taken from reference TRBV2 and TRBJ2-7, reads EPEVTQTPSHQVTQMGQEVILRCVPISNHLYFYWYRQILGQKVEFLVSFYNNEISEKSEIFDDQFSVERPDGSNFTLKIRSTKLEDSAMYFCASTQSQYEQYFGPGTRLTVT.